The 19 T cell receptor beta chains below were found in one sample sequenced in a study of tumor-infiltrating lymphocytes in primary liver carcinoma. Synthesis of TCR beta cDNA was carried out from approximately 500 ng total RNA with a constant-region primer. Sequencing libraries for TCR beta derived from three nested multiplex PCR rounds that used slightly modified ARM-PCR. The first two PCR rounds used TRBV1-TRBV30 primers with a Cbeta primer, approximately 10 cycles each. TCRdb recomputed calls from the multiplex PCR reads with MiXCR, one row per CDR3 protein. The sample includes under 25,000 distinct CDR3 sequences, more than 70% of them seen just once. From roughly 20-30 mg of unsorted bulk tissue, DNA and RNA were co-extracted together. The source material was liver tumor tissue from sampling region 5. Subset here: tumor region T5, tumor centre. These receptors all come from a woman aged 25-40 years with primary liver carcinoma and hepatitis B virus infection.

The V and J genes are TRBV4-3 and TRBJ2-6; D may match TRBD1 or TRBD2 (5 bases each). V lost 0 bases and J 8 bases, leaving 23 bases between the germline ends. The CDR3 runs 19 residues. Germline CDR1 and CDR2: LGHNA and YSLEER. This CDR3 is CASSQETSGRFSGTNVLTF. DNA for the CDR3: TGCGCCAGCAGCCAAGAAACTAGTGGGAGATTCTCAGGGACCAACGTCCTGACTTTC.

Comments on this clonotype: The CDR3 ends on some other residue instead of the conserved phenylalanine or tryptophan, so this is likely a read error. This sequence joins TRBV7-9 and TRBJ1-2; no definite D call. CDR1 and CDR2 (germline): SEHNR, FQNEAQ (reference sequence). This CDR3 comprises 11 residues. Trimming took 6 bases from V and 5 from J, leaving 7 bases between them. The CDR3 DNA is TGTGCCAGCAGTGTAGGTTATGGCTACACCATC. This sequence encodes CASSVGYGYTI.

This clonotype showed up just a few times. This rearrangement joins TRBV4-3 to TRBJ2-2; tentatively, D is TRBD1 or TRBD2 (8 bases each). V shed 3 bases and J shed 15 bases, with 23 bases lying between them. From germline, CDR1 is LGHNA and CDR2 YSLEER. The CDR3 is made up of 15 amino acids. This CDR3 is CASSHLQGGGGGLFF. CDR3 in DNA: TGCGCCAGCAGCCACCTACAGGGGGGGGGCGGGGGGTTGTTTTTT.

The J gene is TRBJ2-1, the V gene TRBV11-1; TRBD2 matches at 9 bases. TRBJ2-7 explains the end of the DNA better; the J call may be wrong. The germline gives CDR1 SGHAT, CDR2 FQDESV (reference sequence). The CDR3 sequence is 15 residues long. The CDR3 is CASSTETSGYNEQYF. CDR3 nucleotide sequence: TGTGCCAGCAGTACCGAGACTAGCGGTTACAATGAGCAGTACTTC.

The sample holds a few counts of this clonotype. The V call is TRBV7-2, the J call TRBJ1-6, with D maybe TRBD1 (5 bases). Germline lookup yields CDR1 SGHTA and CDR2 FQGNSA. The CDR3 totals 15 residues. Trimming took off 2 bases at V and 5 bases at J, with 10 bases between the two ends. The CDR3 reads CASSLLGLNNSPLHF. The CDR3 nucleotides read TGTGCCAGCAGCTTATTGGGACTGAATAATTCACCCCTCCACTTT.

Comment on this clonotype: A junction boundary mismatches the germline segment, possibly from a read error. CDR3 sequence (DNA): TGTGCCAGCCGGGGGTGGGACACGGACACCGGGGAGATGTTATTT. It translates to CASRGWDTDTGEMLF. The gene calls are TRBV12-3 or TRBV12-4 and TRBJ2-2; D may be TRBD1 or TRBD2 (6 bases each). The CDR3 length is 15 residues.

With respect to this clonotype: The junction departs from germline at one end; a sequencing error may be responsible. The chain joins TRBV5-6 to TRBJ2-2; possibly TRBD2 for D (5 bases). Germline V lookup: CDR1 SGHDT, CDR2 YYEEEE. This CDR3 is 15 amino acids long. The CDR3 DNA reads as TGTGCTAGCAGCTTGGTACCCAGAGTCACCGGGGAGCTGCTCTTT. Protein sequence: CASSLVPRVTGELLF.

This sequence joins TRBV7-2 and TRBJ2-5; tentative D call: TRBD2 (6 bases). This CDR3 contains 14 residues. Germline lookup yields CDR1 SGHTA and CDR2 FQGNSA. The germline V and J ends were trimmed by 5 bases and 4 bases, with 14 bases remaining between them. The CDR3 nucleotides are TGTGCCAGCAGCCTCGGAGGAGGGCCAGAGACCCAGTACTTC. Translation: CASSLGGGPETQYF.

This clonotype was counted a single time. The V gene is TRBV25-1, the J gene TRBJ1-1; 7 nucleotides line up with TRBD1. CDR3 size: 14 residues. Trimming removed 4 bases from V and 11 bases from J; junction bases left unmatched: 13. CDR1 is MGHDK, CDR2 SYGVNS, per germline. CDR3 nucleotide sequence: TGTGCCAGCAGTGTTCAGCCGACAGGGCCGATGGCTTTCTTT. Protein product: CASSVQPTGPMAFF.

Worth noting for this clonotype: One end of the junction varies from germline; a read error may be responsible. This rearrangement joins TRBV4-2 to TRBJ2-1, with unresolved D. CDR1 and CDR2 from the germline V gene are LGHNA and YNFKEQ. The CDR3 runs 15 residues. The CDR3 DNA reads as TGTGCTAGCAGCCATGAGACGCGGTGGGCCAATGAGCAGTTCTTC. Translating gives CASSHETRWANEQFF.

V usage is TRBV5-6 and J usage is TRBJ2-1; D uncertain. Germline V gives CDR1 SGHDT, CDR2 YYEEEE. V was trimmed by 3 bases and J by 12 bases, leaving 25 bases between them. CDR3 length equals 16 residues. CDR3 amino acids: CASSSDGRIAYNMQFF. The DNA of the CDR3 is TGTGCCAGCAGCTCGGACGGTAGAATTGCCTACAATATGCAGTTCTTC.

This clonotype was observed a handful of times. One base away lies a much larger clone, so this may be a sequencing read error. Given the absence of the conserved phenylalanine or tryptophan at the CDR3 end, a read error is likely. The genes are TRBV11-2 and TRBJ2-7; D remains unclear. This CDR3 has 14 amino acids. The germline gives CDR1 SGHAT, CDR2 FQNNGV. V was clipped by 6 bases and J by 7 bases, with 19 bases between them. CDR3 DNA: TGTGCCAGCAGTACCACCAGACTCGCTGAGGAGCAGTACCTC. This translates into CASSTTRLAEEQYL.

This clonotype showed up many times. The genes are TRBV11-2 and TRBJ2-3; D unresolved. V lost 4 bases and J 2 bases, leaving 1 base between the germline ends. Germline loops: CDR1 SGHAT, CDR2 FQNNGV. This CDR3 has 11 amino acids. CDR3 nucleotides: TGTGCCAGCAGCTACACAGATACGCAGTATTTT. Translating gives CASSYTDTQYF.

This chain connects TRBV5-6 to TRBJ2-2; tentatively, D is TRBD1 (5 bases). The V and J ends lost 10 bases and 8 bases respectively, with 24 bases between them. The V gene's germline CDR1 is SGHDT and CDR2 YYEEEE. This CDR3 spans 15 amino acids. DNA for the CDR3: TGTGCCTGCATCTTGGCACCCAGGGTCACAGGGGAGCTGTTTTTT. Residues: CACILAPRVTGELFF.

This chain uses TRBV28 with TRBJ2-1, with D possibly TRBD2 on 6 matching bases. The CDR3 has 13 residues. The germline gives CDR1 MDHEN, CDR2 SYDVKM. Here the CDR3 DNA reads TGTGTCAGAAGTTCCAGACTAGTTCTTGAGCAGTTCTTC. Translating it yields CVRSSRLVLEQFF.

On this clonotype: At one of its ends the junction is not consistent with the germline gene, which may arise from a read error. The chain has TRBV11-3 and TRBJ1-1; D call uncertain. Germline V CDR1 and CDR2: SGHNT, YENEEA. CDR3 size: 12 residues. CDR3 nucleotide sequence: TGTGCCAGAAGGGAAGGGAACACTGAAGCTTGCTTT. It specifies CARREGNTEACF.

About this clonotype itself: The germline gene is not matched at one end of the junction; a read error may be the cause. The chain carries TRBV9 and TRBJ1-5, with a tentative D call TRBD1 (6 bases). Germline V gives CDR1 SGDLS, CDR2 YYNGEE. The CDR3 loop spans 13 amino acids. The CDR3 spells CASSEGVRQPRHF. The CDR3 nucleotides are TGTGCCAGCAGCGAGGGGGTCCGTCAGCCCCGGCATTTT.

The J gene is TRBJ2-7, the V gene TRBV29-1, with D perhaps TRBD1 (6 bases). The CDR3 contains 16 residues. Germline CDR1 is SQVTM and CDR2 is ANQGSEA. V gave up 5 bases and J gave up 2 bases, with 22 bases separating them. The CDR3 loop is CSVRGIRDGQTYEQYF. The DNA of the CDR3 is TGCAGCGTTAGAGGGATCCGGGATGGACAGACCTACGAGCAGTACTTC.

As for this clonotype: Germline and junction disagree at one end, which may indicate a read error. The V and J genes are TRBV11-2 and TRBJ2-7, with D perhaps being TRBD1 or TRBD2 (6 bases each). Per germline, CDR1 SGHAT and CDR2 FQNNGV. CDR3 size: 13 residues. The CDR3 loop reads CASSPQGRYGQYF. The CDR3 nucleotides are TGTGCCAGTAGCCCTCAGGGGAGGTACGGGCAGTACTTC.